This T cell receptor (beta chain) was identified in a study of blood T cell repertoires in COVID-19. With V trimmed by 4 bases and J by 3 bases, 3 bases remained unmatched. CDR1 is SQVTM, CDR2 ANQGSEA, per germline. CDR3 length: 12 residues. The table came from immunoSEQ multiplex PCR; TCRdb's copy has only in-frame clones and leaves some out. Among about 240,000 clones listed, just under 85% were seen once. The chain combines TRBV29-1 with TRBJ2-7; TRBD1 matches at 7 bases. This receptor was identified in a woman over 75 with acute or convalescent COVID-19. Sequenced sample: peripheral blood. The CDR3 bases are TGCAGCGTTGGGGCAGGGGGCTACGAGCAGTACTTC. It yields the protein CSVGAGGYEQYF.